Listed below are T cell receptor beta chains from one sample, sequenced in a study of T cell responses to AZD1222 COVID-19 vaccine. Measured with immunoSEQ multiplex PCR; TCRdb has only the in-frame clones, and not every one. The table has approximately 160,000 clones, approximately 90% seen once; the top ten hold 3% to 4%. Specimen: peripheral blood, collected on day 0 of MenACWY control vaccination. The receptor set was obtained from an adult in good health. Both conserved end residues are part of each CDR3. The order of the fields is V gene, D gene, J gene, clone size, CDR3 DNA, CDR3 protein. A D gene is named only where the DNA matches it firmly. Clone size appears in some rows only: once, few, many, or a class for an expanded clone.

v_gene: TRBV15; d_gene: NA; j_gene: TRBJ1-6; abundance: NA; CDR3nt: TGTGCCACCAGCAGAGATCGCATAGGTGCGGCACCCCTCCACTTT; CDR3aa: CATSRDRIGAAPLHF
v_gene: TRBV12-3/TRBV12-4; d_gene: NA; j_gene: TRBJ2-7; abundance: once; CDR3nt: TGTGCCAGCAGTTTATTGGAGGGTCTGGAGCAGTACTTC; CDR3aa: CASSLLEGLEQYF
v_gene: TRBV27; d_gene: NA; j_gene: TRBJ2-1; abundance: NA; CDR3nt: TGTGCCAGCAGTTCAACAATATACTCCTACAATGAGCAGTTCTTC; CDR3aa: CASSSTIYSYNEQFF
v_gene: TRBV10-3; d_gene: NA; j_gene: TRBJ2-2; abundance: once; CDR3nt: TGTGCCATCAGTGGAGACCGCAACACCGGGGAGCTGTTTTTT; CDR3aa: CAISGDRNTGELFF
v_gene: TRBV5-6; d_gene: NA; j_gene: TRBJ2-5; abundance: NA; CDR3nt: TGTGCCAGCAGCTTGGTTGGGGGCTATCTGAGGCAAGAGACCCAGTACTTC; CDR3aa: CASSLVGGYLRQETQYF
v_gene: TRBV2; d_gene: TRBD1; j_gene: TRBJ1-5; abundance: NA; CDR3nt: TGTGCCAGCACCACAAGACAGGGTTTCAATCAGCCCCAGCATTTT; CDR3aa: CASTTRQGFNQPQHF
v_gene: TRBV5-6; d_gene: TRBD2; j_gene: TRBJ2-3; abundance: NA; CDR3nt: TGTGCCAGCAGCTTGGCTTCGGGGGGGCGCACAGATACGCAGTATTTT; CDR3aa: CASSLASGGRTDTQYF
v_gene: TRBV6-2/TRBV6-3; d_gene: NA; j_gene: TRBJ2-1; abundance: NA; CDR3nt: TGTGCCAGCAGTTACTCGAAGGACAGTTACAATGAGCAGTTCTTC; CDR3aa: CASSYSKDSYNEQFF
v_gene: TRBV18; d_gene: TRBD1; j_gene: TRBJ1-3; abundance: NA; CDR3nt: TGTGCCAGCTCACCTAACTTACAGGGGATCTCTGGAAACACCATATATTTT; CDR3aa: CASSPNLQGISGNTIYF
v_gene: TRBV7-7; d_gene: TRBD2; j_gene: TRBJ2-2; abundance: NA; CDR3nt: TGTGCTAGCAGTTCCGGACTAGCGGGAGTAACCACCGGGGAGCTGTTTTTT; CDR3aa: CASSSGLAGVTTGELFF
v_gene: TRBV5-1; d_gene: NA; j_gene: TRBJ1-6; abundance: NA; CDR3nt: TGCGCCAGCAGCTTGGGCCAGACCTATTCACCCCTCCACTTT; CDR3aa: CASSLGQTYSPLHF
v_gene: TRBV6-4; d_gene: NA; j_gene: TRBJ1-4; abundance: NA; CDR3nt: TGTGCCAGCAGTGAGGGGGAGTATAATGAAAAACTGTTTTTT; CDR3aa: CASSEGEYNEKLFF
v_gene: TRBV18; d_gene: NA; j_gene: TRBJ1-3; abundance: many; CDR3nt: TGTGCCAGCTCATTACAGGCTTACGGTTCTGGAAACACCATATATTTT; CDR3aa: CASSLQAYGSGNTIYF
v_gene: TRBV29-1; d_gene: NA; j_gene: TRBJ2-7; abundance: NA; CDR3nt: TGCAGCGTTGAACCGGGGCGCGGCTACGAGCAGTACTTC; CDR3aa: CSVEPGRGYEQYF
v_gene: TRBV9; d_gene: TRBD2; j_gene: TRBJ2-5; abundance: NA; CDR3nt: TGTGCCAGCAGCGTAGGAACTAGCGGGAAGGGGGAGACCCAGTACTTC; CDR3aa: CASSVGTSGKGETQYF
v_gene: TRBV5-1; d_gene: NA; j_gene: TRBJ2-3; abundance: NA; CDR3nt: TGCGCCAGCAGCGGAACGAGGGATACGCAGTATTTT; CDR3aa: CASSGTRDTQYF
v_gene: TRBV3-1/TRBV3-2; d_gene: NA; j_gene: TRBJ2-1; abundance: NA; CDR3nt: TGTGCCAGCAGCCAGGGGTACGGGAGCGATGAGCAGTTCTTC; CDR3aa: CASSQGYGSDEQFF
v_gene: TRBV2; d_gene: NA; j_gene: TRBJ1-3; abundance: few; CDR3nt: TGTGCCAGCAGCGGCGGGTACCGGGTTGGAAACACCATATATTTT; CDR3aa: CASSGGYRVGNTIYF
v_gene: TRBV15; d_gene: NA; j_gene: TRBJ2-7; abundance: NA; CDR3nt: TGTGCCACCAGCAGTGAAGGGACGCCTACCTACGAGCAGTACTTC; CDR3aa: CATSSEGTPTYEQYF
v_gene: TRBV28; d_gene: NA; j_gene: TRBJ1-1; abundance: NA; CDR3nt: TGTGCCAGCAGTTTCCGACTCTGGATCACTGAAGCTTTCTTT; CDR3aa: CASSFRLWITEAFF
v_gene: TRBV6-5; d_gene: TRBD1; j_gene: TRBJ2-7; abundance: NA; CDR3nt: TGTGCCAGCACCGAGTGGACAGGGGGGGCTGACGAGCAGTACTTC; CDR3aa: CASTEWTGGADEQYF
v_gene: TRBV7-9; d_gene: NA; j_gene: TRBJ2-7; abundance: NA; CDR3nt: TGTGCCAGCAGCTTAGTCGGAGCCCAAAGATCCTACGAGCAGTACTTC; CDR3aa: CASSLVGAQRSYEQYF
v_gene: TRBV6-5; d_gene: NA; j_gene: TRBJ1-3; abundance: NA; CDR3nt: TGTGCCAGCAGTTATGGGGCACTCTCTGGAAACACCATATATTTT; CDR3aa: CASSYGALSGNTIYF
v_gene: TRBV30; d_gene: NA; j_gene: TRBJ1-1; abundance: NA; CDR3nt: TGTGCCTGGAGACGGGATACTAACACTGAAGCTTTCTTT; CDR3aa: CAWRRDTNTEAFF
v_gene: TRBV5-1; d_gene: NA; j_gene: TRBJ2-1; abundance: NA; CDR3nt: TGCGCCAGCAGCTCCCGGGTGGCGGACAATGAGCAGTTCTTC; CDR3aa: CASSSRVADNEQFF